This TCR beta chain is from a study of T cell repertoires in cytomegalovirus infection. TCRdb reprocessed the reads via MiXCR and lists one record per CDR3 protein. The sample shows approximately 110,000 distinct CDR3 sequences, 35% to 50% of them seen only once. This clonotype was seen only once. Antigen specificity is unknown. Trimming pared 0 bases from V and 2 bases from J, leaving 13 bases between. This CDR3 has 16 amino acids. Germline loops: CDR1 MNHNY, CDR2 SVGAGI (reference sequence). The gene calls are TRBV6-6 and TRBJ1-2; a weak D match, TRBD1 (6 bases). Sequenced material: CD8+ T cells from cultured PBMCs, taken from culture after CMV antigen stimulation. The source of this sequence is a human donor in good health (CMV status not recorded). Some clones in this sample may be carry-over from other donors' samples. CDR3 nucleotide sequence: TGTGCCAGCAGTTACTCCGGTACAGGGCAAAACTATGGCTACACCTTC. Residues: CASSYSGTGQNYGYTF.